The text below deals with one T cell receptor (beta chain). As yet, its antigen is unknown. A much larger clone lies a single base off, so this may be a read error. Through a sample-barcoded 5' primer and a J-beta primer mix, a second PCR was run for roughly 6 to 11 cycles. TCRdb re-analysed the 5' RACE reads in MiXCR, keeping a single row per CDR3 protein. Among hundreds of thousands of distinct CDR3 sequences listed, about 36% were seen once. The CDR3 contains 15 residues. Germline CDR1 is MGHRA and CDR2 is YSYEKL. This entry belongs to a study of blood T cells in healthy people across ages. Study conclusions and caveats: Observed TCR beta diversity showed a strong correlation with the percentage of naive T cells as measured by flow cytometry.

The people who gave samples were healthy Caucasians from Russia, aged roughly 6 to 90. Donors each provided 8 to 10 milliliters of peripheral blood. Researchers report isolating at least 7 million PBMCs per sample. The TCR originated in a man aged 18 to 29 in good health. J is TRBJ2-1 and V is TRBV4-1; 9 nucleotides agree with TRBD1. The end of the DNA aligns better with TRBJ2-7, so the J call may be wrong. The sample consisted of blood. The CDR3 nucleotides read TGCGCCAGCAGTACTACAGGGGGCCTTTACAATGAGCAGTACTTC. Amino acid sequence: CASSTTGGLYNEQYF.